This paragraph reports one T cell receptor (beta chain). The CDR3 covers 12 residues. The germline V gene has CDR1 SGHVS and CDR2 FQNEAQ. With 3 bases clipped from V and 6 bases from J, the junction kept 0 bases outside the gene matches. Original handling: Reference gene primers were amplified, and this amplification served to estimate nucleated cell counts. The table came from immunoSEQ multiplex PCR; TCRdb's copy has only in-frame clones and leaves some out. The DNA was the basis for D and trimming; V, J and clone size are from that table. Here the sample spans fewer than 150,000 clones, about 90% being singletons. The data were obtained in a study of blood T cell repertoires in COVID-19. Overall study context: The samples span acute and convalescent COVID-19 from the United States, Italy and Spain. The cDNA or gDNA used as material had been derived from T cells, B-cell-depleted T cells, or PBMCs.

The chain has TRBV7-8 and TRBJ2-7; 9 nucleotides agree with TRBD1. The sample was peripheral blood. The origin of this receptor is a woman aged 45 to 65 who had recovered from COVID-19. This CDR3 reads CASSLDRGEQYF. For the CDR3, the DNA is TGTGCCAGCAGCTTGGACAGGGGCGAGCAGTACTTC.